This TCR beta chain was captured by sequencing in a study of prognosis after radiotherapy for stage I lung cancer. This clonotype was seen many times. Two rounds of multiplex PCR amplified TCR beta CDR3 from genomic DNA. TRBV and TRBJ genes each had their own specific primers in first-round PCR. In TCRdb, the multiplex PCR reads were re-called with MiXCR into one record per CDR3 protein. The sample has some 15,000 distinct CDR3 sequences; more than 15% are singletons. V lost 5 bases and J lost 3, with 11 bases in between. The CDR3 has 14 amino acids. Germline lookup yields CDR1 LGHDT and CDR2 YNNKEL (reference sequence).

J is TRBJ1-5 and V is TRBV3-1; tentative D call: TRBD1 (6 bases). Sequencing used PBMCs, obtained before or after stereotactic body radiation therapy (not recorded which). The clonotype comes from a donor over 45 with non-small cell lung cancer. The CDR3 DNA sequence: TGTGCCAGCAGCAACCGGGACACCAATCAGCCCCAGCATTTT. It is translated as CASSNRDTNQPQHF.